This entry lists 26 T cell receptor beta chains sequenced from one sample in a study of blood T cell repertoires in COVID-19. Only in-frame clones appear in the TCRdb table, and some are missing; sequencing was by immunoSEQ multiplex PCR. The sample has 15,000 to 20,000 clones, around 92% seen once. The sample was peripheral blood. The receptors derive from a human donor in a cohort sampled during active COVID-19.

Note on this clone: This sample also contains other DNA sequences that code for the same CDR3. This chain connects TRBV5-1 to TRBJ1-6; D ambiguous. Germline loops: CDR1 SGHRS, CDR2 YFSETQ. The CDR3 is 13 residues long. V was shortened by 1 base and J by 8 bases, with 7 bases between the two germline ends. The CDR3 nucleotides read TGCGCCAGCAGCTTGAAACTCGATTCACCCCTCCACTTT. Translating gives CASSLKLDSPLHF.

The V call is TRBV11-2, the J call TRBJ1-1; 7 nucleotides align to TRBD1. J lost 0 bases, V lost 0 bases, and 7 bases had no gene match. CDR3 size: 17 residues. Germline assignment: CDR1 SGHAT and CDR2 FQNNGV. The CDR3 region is CASSLDRDRYMNTEAFF. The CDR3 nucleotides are TGTGCCAGCAGCTTAGATCGGGACAGATACATGAACACTGAAGCTTTCTTT.

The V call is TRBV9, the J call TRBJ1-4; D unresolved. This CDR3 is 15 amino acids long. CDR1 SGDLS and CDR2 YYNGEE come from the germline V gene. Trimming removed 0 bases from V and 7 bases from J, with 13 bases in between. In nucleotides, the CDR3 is TGTGCCAGCAGCGTAGTGGGAACACGGGGTGAAAAACTGTTTTTT. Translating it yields CASSVVGTRGEKLFF.

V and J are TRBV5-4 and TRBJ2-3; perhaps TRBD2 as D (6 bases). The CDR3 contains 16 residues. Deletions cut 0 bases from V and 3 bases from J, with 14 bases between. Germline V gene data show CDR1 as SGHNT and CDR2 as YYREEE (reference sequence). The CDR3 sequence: CASSLGSGVITDTQYF. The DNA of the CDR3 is TGTGCCAGCAGCTTGGGTTCGGGAGTAATTACAGATACGCAGTATTTT.

CDR3 in amino acids: CASSPTNKYEQYF. For the CDR3, the DNA is TGCGCCAGCAGCCCAACCAACAAGTACGAGCAGTACTTC. The chain combines TRBV5-1 with TRBJ2-7; D not certain. Germline CDR1 reads SGHRS; CDR2 reads YFSETQ. The CDR3 sequence is 13 residues long. V was pared by 4 bases and J by 4 bases, with 12 bases between.

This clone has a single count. CDR3 region: CASSPGQGVGGYTF. CDR3 nucleotides: TGCGCCAGCAGTCCGGGACAGGGGGTCGGGGGCTACACCTTC. V gene TRBV10-1 combines with J gene TRBJ1-2; 11 bases line up with TRBD1. Germline V lookup: CDR1 WNHNN, CDR2 SYGVQD (reference sequence). V shed 5 bases, J shed 8 bases, and the junction held 7 bases outside the gene matches. The CDR3 is 14 residues long.

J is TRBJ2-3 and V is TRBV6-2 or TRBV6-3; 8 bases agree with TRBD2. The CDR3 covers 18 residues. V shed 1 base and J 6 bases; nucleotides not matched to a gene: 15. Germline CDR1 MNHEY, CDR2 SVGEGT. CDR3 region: CASSYLAGFGRELDTQYF. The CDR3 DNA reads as TGTGCCAGCAGTTACTTGGCAGGTTTCGGGAGGGAGCTGGATACGCAGTATTTT.

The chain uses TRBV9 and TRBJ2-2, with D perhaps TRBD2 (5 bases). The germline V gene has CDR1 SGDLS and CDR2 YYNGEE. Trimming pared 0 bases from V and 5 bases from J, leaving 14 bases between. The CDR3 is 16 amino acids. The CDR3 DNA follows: TGTGCCAGCAGCGTAGAAACTAGTAGAGGGACCGGGGAGCTGTTTTTT. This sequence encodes CASSVETSRGTGELFF.

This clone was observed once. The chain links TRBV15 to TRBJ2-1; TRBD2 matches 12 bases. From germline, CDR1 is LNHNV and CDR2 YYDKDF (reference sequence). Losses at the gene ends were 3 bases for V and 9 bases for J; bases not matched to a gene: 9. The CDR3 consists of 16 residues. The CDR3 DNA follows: TGTGCCACCAGCAGCCTCCCTAGCGGGAGGGTGGGTGAGCAGTTCTTC. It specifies CATSSLPSGRVGEQFF.

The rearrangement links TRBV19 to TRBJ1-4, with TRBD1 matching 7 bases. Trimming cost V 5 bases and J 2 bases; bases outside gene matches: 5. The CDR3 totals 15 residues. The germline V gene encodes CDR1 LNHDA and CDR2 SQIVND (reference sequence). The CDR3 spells CASSADRDTNEKLFF. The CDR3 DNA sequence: TGTGCCAGTAGTGCCGACAGGGACACTAATGAAAAACTGTTTTTT.

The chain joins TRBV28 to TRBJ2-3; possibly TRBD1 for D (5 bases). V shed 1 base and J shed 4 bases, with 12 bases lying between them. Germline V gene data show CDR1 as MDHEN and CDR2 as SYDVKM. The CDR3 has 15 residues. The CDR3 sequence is CASSLSGLGSDTQYF. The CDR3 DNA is TGTGCCAGCAGTTTATCAGGGTTAGGATCAGATACGCAGTATTTT.

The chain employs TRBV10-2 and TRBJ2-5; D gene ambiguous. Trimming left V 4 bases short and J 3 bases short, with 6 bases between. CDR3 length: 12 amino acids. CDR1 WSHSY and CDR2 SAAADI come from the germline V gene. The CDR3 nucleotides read TGCGCCAGCAGTGTGATAGAAGAGACCCAGTACTTC. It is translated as CASSVIEETQYF.

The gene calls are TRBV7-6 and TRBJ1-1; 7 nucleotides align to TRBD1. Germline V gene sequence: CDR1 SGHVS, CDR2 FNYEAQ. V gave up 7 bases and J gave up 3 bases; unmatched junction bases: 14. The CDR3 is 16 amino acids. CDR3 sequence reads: CASTYGQDSKDTEAFF. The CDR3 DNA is TGTGCCAGCACCTACGGACAGGACTCGAAGGACACTGAAGCTTTCTTT.

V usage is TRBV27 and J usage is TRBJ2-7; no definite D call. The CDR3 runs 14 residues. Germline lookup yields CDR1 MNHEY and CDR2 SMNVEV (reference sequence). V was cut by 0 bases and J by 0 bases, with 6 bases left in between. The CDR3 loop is CASSLSMSSYEQYF. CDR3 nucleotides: TGTGCCAGCAGTTTATCAATGAGCTCCTACGAGCAGTACTTC.

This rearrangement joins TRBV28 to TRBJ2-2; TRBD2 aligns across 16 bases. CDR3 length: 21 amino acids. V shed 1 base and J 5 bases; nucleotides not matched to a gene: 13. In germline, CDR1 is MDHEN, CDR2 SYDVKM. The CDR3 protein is CASSLLAGTSGRAYGTGELFF. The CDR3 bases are TGTGCCAGCAGTTTATTGGCCGGGACTAGCGGGAGGGCCTATGGGACCGGGGAGCTGTTTTTT.

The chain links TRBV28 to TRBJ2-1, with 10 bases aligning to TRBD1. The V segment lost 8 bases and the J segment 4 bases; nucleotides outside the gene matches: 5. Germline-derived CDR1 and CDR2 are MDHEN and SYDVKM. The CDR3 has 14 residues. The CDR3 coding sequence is TGTGCCAGCTCCGGGACAGGGGTTTACAATGAGCAGTTCTTC. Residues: CASSGTGVYNEQFF.

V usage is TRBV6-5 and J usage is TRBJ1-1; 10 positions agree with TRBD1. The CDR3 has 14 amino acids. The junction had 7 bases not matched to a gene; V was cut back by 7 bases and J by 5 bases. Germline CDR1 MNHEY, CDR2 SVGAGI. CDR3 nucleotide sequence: TGTGCCAGCATGGCTGGGACAGGGGTTACTGAAGCTTTCTTT. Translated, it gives CASMAGTGVTEAFF.

The DNA of the CDR3 is TGTGCCAGCAGTTCTCCTAGTCATAGCGGGAGGGCCTACTACAATGAGCAGTTCTTC. Protein: CASSSPSHSGRAYYNEQFF. This rearrangement joins TRBV28 to TRBJ2-1, with 11 bases aligning to TRBD2. V shed 4 bases, J shed 3 bases, and the junction held 14 bases outside the gene matches. The CDR3 length is 19 residues. CDR1 and CDR2 from the germline V gene are MDHEN and SYDVKM.

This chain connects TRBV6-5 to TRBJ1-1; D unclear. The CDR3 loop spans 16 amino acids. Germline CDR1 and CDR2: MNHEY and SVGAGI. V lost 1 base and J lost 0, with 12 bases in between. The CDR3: CASSYYSGHLNTEAFF. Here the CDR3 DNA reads TGTGCCAGCAGTTACTATTCTGGGCATCTGAACACTGAAGCTTTCTTT.

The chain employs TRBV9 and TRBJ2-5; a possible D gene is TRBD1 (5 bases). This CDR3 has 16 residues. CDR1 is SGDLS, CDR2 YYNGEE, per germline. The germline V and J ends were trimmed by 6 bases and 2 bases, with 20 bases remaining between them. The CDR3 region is CASKFLIQATQETQYF. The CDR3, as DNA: TGTGCCAGCAAATTCCTAATACAGGCCACACAAGAGACCCAGTACTTC. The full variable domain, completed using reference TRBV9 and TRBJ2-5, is DSGVTQTPKHLITATGQRVTLRCSPRSGDLSVYWYQQSLDQGLQFLIQYYNGEERAKGNILERFSAQQFPDLHSELNLSSLELGDSALYFCASKFLIQATQETQYFGPGTRLLVL.

The CDR3 loop is CASSSDRVGYGYTF. CDR3 DNA sequence: TGTGCCAGCAGCTCGGACAGGGTCGGCTATGGCTACACCTTC. The chain couples TRBV5-4 to TRBJ1-2; 8 bases fit TRBD1. The V gene end was trimmed by 3 bases and the J gene end by 4 bases; junction bases not matched to a gene: 5. The CDR3 totals 14 residues. Germline V lookup: CDR1 SGHNT, CDR2 YYREEE (reference sequence).

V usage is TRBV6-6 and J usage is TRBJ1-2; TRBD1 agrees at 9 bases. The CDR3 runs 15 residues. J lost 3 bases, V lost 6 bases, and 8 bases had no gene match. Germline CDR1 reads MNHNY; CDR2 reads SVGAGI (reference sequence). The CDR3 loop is CASRNPGQGDYGYTF. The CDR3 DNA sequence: TGTGCCAGCAGAAATCCGGGACAGGGAGACTATGGCTACACCTTC.

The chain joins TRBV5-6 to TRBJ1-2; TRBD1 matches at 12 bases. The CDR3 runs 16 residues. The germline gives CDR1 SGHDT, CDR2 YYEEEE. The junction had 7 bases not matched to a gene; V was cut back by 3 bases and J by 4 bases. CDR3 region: CASSSGTGGLRYGYTF. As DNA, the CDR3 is TGTGCCAGCAGCTCCGGGACAGGGGGCCTACGCTATGGCTACACCTTC.

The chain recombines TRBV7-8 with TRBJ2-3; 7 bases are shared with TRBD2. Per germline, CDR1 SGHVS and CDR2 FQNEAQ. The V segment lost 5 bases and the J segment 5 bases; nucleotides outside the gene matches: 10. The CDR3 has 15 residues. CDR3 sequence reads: CASSKRAGVRDTQYF. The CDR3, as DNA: TGTGCCAGCAGCAAACGGGCGGGAGTAAGAGATACGCAGTATTTT.

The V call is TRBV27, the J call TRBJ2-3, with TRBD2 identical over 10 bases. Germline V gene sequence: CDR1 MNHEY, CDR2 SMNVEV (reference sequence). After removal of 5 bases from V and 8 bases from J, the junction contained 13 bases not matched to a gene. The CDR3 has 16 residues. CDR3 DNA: TGTGCCAGCAGTCCTTCACTAGCGGGGATAACTATTACGCAGTATTTT. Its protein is CASSPSLAGITITQYF.

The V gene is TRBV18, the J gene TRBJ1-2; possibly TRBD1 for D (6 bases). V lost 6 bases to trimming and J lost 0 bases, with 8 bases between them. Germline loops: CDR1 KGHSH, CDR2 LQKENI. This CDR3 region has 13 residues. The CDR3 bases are TGTGCCAGCTCCGAGGGGGCTAACTATGGCTACACCTTC. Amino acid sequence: CASSEGANYGYTF.